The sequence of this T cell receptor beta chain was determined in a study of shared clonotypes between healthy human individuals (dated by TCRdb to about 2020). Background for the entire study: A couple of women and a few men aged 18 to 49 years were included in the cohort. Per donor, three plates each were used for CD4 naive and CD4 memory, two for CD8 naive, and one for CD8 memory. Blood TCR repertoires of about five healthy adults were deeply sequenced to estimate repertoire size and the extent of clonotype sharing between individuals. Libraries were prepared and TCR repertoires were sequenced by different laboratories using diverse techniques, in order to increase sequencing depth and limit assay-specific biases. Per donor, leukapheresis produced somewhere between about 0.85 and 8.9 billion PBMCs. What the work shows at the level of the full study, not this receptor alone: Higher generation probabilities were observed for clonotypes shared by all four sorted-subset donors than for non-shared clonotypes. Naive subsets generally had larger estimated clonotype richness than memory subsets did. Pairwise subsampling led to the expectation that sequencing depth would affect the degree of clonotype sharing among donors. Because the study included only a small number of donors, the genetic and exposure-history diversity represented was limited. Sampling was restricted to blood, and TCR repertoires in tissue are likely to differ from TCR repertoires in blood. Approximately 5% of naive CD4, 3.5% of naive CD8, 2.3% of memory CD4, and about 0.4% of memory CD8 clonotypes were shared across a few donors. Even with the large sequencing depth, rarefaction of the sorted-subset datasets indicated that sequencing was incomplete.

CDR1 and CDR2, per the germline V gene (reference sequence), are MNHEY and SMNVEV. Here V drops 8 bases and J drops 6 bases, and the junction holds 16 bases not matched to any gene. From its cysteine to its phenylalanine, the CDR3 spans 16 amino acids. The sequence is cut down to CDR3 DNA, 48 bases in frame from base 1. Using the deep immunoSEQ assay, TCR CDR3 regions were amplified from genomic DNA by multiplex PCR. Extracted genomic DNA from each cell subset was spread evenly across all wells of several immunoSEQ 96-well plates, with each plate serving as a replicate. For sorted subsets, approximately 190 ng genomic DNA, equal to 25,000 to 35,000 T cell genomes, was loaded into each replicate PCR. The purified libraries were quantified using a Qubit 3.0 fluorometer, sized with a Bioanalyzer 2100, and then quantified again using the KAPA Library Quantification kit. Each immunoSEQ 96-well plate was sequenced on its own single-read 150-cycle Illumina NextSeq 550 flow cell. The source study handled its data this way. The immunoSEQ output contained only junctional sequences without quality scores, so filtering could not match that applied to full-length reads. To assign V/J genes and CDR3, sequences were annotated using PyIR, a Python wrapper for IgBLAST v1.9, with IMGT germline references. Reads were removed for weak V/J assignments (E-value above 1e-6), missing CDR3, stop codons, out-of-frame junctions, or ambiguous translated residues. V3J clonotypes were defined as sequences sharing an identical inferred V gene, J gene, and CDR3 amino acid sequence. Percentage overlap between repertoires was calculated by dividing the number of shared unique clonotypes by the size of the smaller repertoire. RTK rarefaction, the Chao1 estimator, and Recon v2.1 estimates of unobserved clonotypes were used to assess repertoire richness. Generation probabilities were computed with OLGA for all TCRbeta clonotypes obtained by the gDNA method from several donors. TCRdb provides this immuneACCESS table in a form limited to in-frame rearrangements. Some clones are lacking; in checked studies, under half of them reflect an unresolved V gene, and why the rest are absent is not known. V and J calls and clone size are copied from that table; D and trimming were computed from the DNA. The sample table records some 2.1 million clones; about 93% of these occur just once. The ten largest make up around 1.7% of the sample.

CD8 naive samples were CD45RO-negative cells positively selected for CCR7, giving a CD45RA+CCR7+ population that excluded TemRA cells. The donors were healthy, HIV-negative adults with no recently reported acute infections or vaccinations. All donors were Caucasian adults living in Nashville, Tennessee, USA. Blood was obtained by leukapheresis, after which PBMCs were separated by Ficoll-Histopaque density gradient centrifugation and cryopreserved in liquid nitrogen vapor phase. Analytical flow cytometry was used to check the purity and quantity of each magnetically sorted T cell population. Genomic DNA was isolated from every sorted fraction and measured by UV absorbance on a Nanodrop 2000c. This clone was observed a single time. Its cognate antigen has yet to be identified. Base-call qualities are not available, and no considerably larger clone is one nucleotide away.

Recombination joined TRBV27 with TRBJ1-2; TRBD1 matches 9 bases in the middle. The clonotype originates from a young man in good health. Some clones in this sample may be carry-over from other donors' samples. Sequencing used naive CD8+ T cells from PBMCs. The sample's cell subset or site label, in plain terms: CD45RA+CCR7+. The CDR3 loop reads CASHRGTGSSSNGYTF. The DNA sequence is TGTGCCAGCCATCGTGGGACAGGGAGCTCTTCGAATGGCTACACCTTC.